This TCR beta chain was retrieved from a study of T cell responses to AZD1222 COVID-19 vaccine. Germline V gene sequence: CDR1 ENHRY, CDR2 SYGVKD. There are 18 residues in the CDR3. The protocol was immunoSEQ multiplex PCR, while the TCRdb copy is restricted to in-frame clones and leaves out a portion. The sample shows under 30,000 clones, around 86% of them seen only once. The chain recombines TRBV10-3 with TRBJ2-5; 10 bases are a match to TRBD2. The material sequenced was peripheral blood, taken 28 days after the second AZD1222 dose. The TCR originated in an adult who received the AZD1222 COVID-19 vaccine. CDR3: CATSSGTGQLAGQETQYF. In DNA form, the CDR3 reads TGTGCGACATCTAGCGGAACAGGTCAACTAGCGGGGCAAGAGACCCAGTACTTC.